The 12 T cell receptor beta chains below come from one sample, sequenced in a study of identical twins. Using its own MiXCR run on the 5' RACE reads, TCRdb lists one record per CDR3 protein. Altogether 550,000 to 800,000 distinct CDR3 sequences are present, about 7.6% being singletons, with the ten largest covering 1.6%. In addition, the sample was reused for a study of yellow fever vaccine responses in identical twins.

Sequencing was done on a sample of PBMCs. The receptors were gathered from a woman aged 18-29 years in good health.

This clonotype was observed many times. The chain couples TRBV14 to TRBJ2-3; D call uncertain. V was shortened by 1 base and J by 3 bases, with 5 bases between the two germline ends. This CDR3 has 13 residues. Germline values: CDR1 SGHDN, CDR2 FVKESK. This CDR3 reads CASSQGQTDTQYF. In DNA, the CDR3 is TGTGCCAGCAGCCAAGGCCAGACAGATACGCAGTATTTT.

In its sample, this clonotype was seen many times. CDR3 bases: TGCAGTGCTAGAGATCGGCTAGGCCTCCCAGAGACCCAGTACTTC. This gives the protein CSARDRLGLPETQYF. The V call is TRBV20-1, the J call TRBJ2-5; D remains ambiguous. This CDR3 has 15 residues. The germline CDR1 and CDR2 sequences are DFQATT and SNEGSKA (reference sequence). Trimming removed 0 bases at V and 4 bases at J, with 15 bases between.

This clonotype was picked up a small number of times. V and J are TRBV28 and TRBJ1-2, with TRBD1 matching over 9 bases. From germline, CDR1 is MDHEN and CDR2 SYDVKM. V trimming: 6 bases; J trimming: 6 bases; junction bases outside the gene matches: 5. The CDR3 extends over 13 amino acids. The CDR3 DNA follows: TGTGCCAGCAGCAGGGACAGGGTGGATGGCTACACCTTC. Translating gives CASSRDRVDGYTF.

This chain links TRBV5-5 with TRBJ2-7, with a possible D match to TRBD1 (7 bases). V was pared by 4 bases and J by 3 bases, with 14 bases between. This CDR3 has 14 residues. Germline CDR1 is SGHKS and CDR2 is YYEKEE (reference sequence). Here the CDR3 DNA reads TGTGCCAGCAGCACGGACTACAGGGGCTACGAGCAGTACGTC. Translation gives CASSTDYRGYEQYV.

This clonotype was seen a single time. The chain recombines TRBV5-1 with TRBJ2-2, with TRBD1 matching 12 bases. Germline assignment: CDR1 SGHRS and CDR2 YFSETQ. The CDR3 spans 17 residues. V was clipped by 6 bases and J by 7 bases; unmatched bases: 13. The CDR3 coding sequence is TGCGCCAGCACCCCTGCAAAGGGACAGGGGGCCCACGGGGAGCTGTTTTTT. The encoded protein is CASTPAKGQGAHGELFF.

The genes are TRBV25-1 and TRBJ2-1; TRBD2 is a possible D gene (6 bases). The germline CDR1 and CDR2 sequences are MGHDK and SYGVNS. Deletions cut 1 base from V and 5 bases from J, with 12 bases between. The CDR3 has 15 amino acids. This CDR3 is CASSELGGLDNEQFF. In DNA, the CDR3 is TGTGCCAGCAGTGAATTGGGGGGACTGGACAATGAGCAGTTCTTC. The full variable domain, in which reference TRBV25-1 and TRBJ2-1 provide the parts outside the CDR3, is EADIYQTPRYLVIGTGKKITLECSQTMGHDKMYWYQQDPGMELHLIHYSYGVNSTEKGDLSSESTVSRIRTEHFPLTLESARPSHTSQYLCASSELGGLDNEQFFGPGTRLTVL.

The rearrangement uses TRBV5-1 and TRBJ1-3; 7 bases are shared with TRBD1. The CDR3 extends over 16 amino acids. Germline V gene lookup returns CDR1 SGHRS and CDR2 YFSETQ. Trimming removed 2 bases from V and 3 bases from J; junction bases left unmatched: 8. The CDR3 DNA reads TGCGCCAGCAGCTTCGGACAGGCCGGTGTTGGAAACACCATATATTTT. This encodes CASSFGQAGVGNTIYF.

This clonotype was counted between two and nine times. Here the CDR3 reads CASSPRTFTGELFF. In DNA, the CDR3 is TGTGCCAGCAGCCCCCGGACCTTTACCGGGGAGCTGTTTTTT. The chain joins TRBV7-9 to TRBJ2-2, with no clear D. In germline, CDR1 is SEHNR, CDR2 FQNEAQ (reference sequence). Between the trimmed V and J ends, which lost 5 bases and 5 bases, there was a span of 12 bases. The CDR3 is made up of 14 amino acids.

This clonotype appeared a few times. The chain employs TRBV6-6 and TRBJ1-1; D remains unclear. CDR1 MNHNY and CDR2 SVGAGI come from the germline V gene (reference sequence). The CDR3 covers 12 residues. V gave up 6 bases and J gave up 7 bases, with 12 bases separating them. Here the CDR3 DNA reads TGTGCCAGCAGCCTTGATGCCGATGAAGCTTTCTTT. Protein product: CASSLDADEAFF.

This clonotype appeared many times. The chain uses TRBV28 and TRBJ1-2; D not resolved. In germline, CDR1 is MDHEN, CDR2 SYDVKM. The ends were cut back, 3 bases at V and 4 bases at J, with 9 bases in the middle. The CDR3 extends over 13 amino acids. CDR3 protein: CASSFRGSYGYTF. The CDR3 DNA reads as TGTGCCAGCAGTTTTAGAGGGAGCTATGGCTACACCTTC.

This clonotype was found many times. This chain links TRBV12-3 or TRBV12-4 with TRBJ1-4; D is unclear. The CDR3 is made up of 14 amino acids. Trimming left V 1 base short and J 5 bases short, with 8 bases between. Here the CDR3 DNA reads TGTGCCAGCAGTTTAGGGGTGAGCAATGAAAAACTGTTTTTT. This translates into CASSLGVSNEKLFF.

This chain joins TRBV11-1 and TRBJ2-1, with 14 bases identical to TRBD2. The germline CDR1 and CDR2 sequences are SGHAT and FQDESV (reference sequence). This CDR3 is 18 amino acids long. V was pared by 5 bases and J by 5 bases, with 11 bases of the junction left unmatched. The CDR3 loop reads CASSPGRLAGGYDNEQFF. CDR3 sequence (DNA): TGTGCCAGCAGCCCAGGGAGACTAGCGGGAGGGTATGACAATGAGCAGTTCTTC.